The clone carrying this T cell receptor beta chain was seen ten or more times. Its matching antigen is unknown. This sample was taken from a study of blood T cells in healthy people across ages. There are 13 residues in the CDR3. Per germline, CDR1 SGDLS and CDR2 YYNGEE. V shed 4 bases and J 6 bases; nucleotides not matched to a gene: 2. Overall study findings and caveats: The study found TCR beta diversity correlated strongly with naive T cell percentage.

A second PCR of about 6 to 12 cycles used a sample-barcoded 5' primer and a J-beta primer mix. TCRdb reprocessed the 5' RACE reads via MiXCR and lists one record per CDR3 protein. This sample carries approximately 830,000 distinct CDR3 sequences, 62% of them seen once, and the ten largest clones take around 30%. The J gene is TRBJ1-2, the V gene TRBV9; 11 positions agree with TRBD1. The sample taken for sequencing was blood. This TCR was recovered from a man aged 25 to 40 in good health. Here the CDR3 reads CASSLGQGDGYTF. CDR3 nucleotides: TGTGCCAGCAGCTTGGGACAGGGGGATGGCTACACCTTC. Complete variable domain (other parts from reference TRBV9 and TRBJ1-2): DSGVTQTPKHLITATGQRVTLRCSPRSGDLSVYWYQQSLDQGLQFLIQYYNGEERAKGNILERFSAQQFPDLHSELNLSSLELGDSALYFCASSLGQGDGYTFGSGTRLTVV.